Listed below are T cell receptor beta chains from one sample, sequenced in a study of blood T cell repertoires in COVID-19. The table came from immunoSEQ multiplex PCR; TCRdb's copy has only in-frame clones and leaves some out. This table holds fewer than 250,000 clones, about 83% found once. The sequenced material came from peripheral blood. The receptor source for this set is a woman in her forties or fifties with acute or convalescent COVID-19. The CDR3 runs from the conserved cysteine through the conserved F or W. A D gene is named only where the DNA matches it firmly. The size of a clone is reported for some rows only, either as once, few or many, or as a class for expanded clones.

v_gene: TRBV6-5; j_gene: TRBJ1-1; abundance: .; d_gene: TRBD1; CDR3aa: CASTPTGGTEAFF; CDR3nt: TGTGCCAGCACCCCGACAGGGGGGACTGAAGCTTTCTTT
v_gene: TRBV6-5; j_gene: TRBJ1-1; abundance: .; d_gene: .; CDR3aa: CASSRATRGAAFF; CDR3nt: TGTGCCAGCAGCCGCGCCACCCGGGGGGCCGCTTTCTTT
v_gene: TRBV4-2; j_gene: TRBJ2-3; abundance: .; d_gene: .; CDR3aa: CASSQDPFDRYTDTQYF; CDR3nt: TGTGCCAGCAGCCAAGATCCTTTTGACAGATACACAGATACGCAGTATTTT
v_gene: TRBV10-3; j_gene: TRBJ1-2; abundance: .; d_gene: .; CDR3aa: CASAGVYGYTF; CDR3nt: TGTGCCTCGGCGGGTGTATATGGCTACACCTTC
v_gene: TRBV5-1; j_gene: TRBJ2-3; abundance: once; d_gene: TRBD2; CDR3aa: CASSLLTGGAGDTQYF; CDR3nt: TGCGCCAGCAGCTTGCTGACGGGGGGTGCTGGAGATACGCAGTATTTT
v_gene: TRBV27; j_gene: TRBJ1-4; abundance: .; d_gene: .; CDR3aa: CASGTRVSTNEKLFF; CDR3nt: TGTGCCAGCGGTACCAGGGTTTCGACTAATGAAAAACTGTTTTTT
v_gene: TRBV10-3; j_gene: TRBJ2-1; abundance: .; d_gene: TRBD2; CDR3aa: CAISELAGDNEQFF; CDR3nt: TGTGCCATCAGTGAACTAGCGGGAGACAATGAGCAGTTCTTC
v_gene: TRBV3-1/TRBV3-2; j_gene: TRBJ2-1; abundance: .; d_gene: TRBD2; CDR3aa: CASSQLAGSRYEQFF; CDR3nt: TGTGCCAGCAGCCAATTAGCGGGAAGTAGGTATGAGCAGTTCTTC
v_gene: TRBV15; j_gene: TRBJ2-7; abundance: once; d_gene: TRBD2; CDR3aa: CATSQTPLGGSSYEQYF; CDR3nt: TGTGCCACCAGCCAGACCCCCTTGGGGGGGAGCTCCTACGAGCAGTACTTC
v_gene: TRBV7-8; j_gene: TRBJ2-7; abundance: .; d_gene: TRBD2; CDR3aa: CASSGSGSYEQYF; CDR3nt: TGTGCCAGCAGCGGTAGCGGGAGTTACGAGCAGTACTTC
v_gene: TRBV4-1; j_gene: TRBJ2-3; abundance: .; d_gene: TRBD1; CDR3aa: CASSQLDRADTDTQYF; CDR3nt: TGCGCCAGCAGCCAATTAGACAGGGCGGACACAGATACGCAGTATTTT
v_gene: TRBV2; j_gene: TRBJ2-7; abundance: .; d_gene: TRBD2; CDR3aa: CASSALAGSAYEQYF; CDR3nt: TGTGCCAGCAGCGCCCTAGCGGGATCAGCTTACGAGCAGTACTTC
v_gene: TRBV27; j_gene: TRBJ1-4; abundance: .; d_gene: .; CDR3aa: CASSTLRAGEKLFF; CDR3nt: TGTGCCAGCAGCACTCTCCGGGCGGGTGAAAAACTGTTTTTT
v_gene: TRBV7-2; j_gene: TRBJ1-2; abundance: .; d_gene: TRBD1; CDR3aa: CASGPTGRNYGYTF; CDR3nt: TGTGCCAGCGGACCGACAGGGCGAAACTATGGCTACACCTTC
v_gene: TRBV6-5; j_gene: TRBJ2-7; abundance: .; d_gene: .; CDR3aa: CASSTQGYEQYF; CDR3nt: TGTGCCAGCAGTACACAGGGTTACGAGCAGTACTTC
v_gene: TRBV28; j_gene: TRBJ1-2; abundance: .; d_gene: TRBD1; CDR3aa: CASSPSSGGFYGYTF; CDR3nt: TGTGCCAGCAGTCCATCTTCAGGGGGCTTTTATGGCTACACCTTC
v_gene: TRBV5-1; j_gene: TRBJ2-7; abundance: .; d_gene: TRBD2; CDR3aa: CASSPGLAGAYEQYF; CDR3nt: TGCGCCAGCAGCCCGGGACTAGCGGGAGCCTACGAGCAGTACTTC
v_gene: TRBV6-5; j_gene: TRBJ2-3; abundance: once; d_gene: .; CDR3aa: CASSTADTQYF; CDR3nt: TGTGCCAGCAGCACGGCAGATACGCAGTATTTT
v_gene: TRBV18; j_gene: TRBJ2-1; abundance: .; d_gene: .; CDR3aa: CASSPRRDSYNEQFF; CDR3nt: TGTGCCAGCTCACCACGGAGGGACTCCTACAATGAGCAGTTCTTC
v_gene: TRBV5-1; j_gene: TRBJ1-2; abundance: .; d_gene: .; CDR3aa: CASSLDTGGYTF; CDR3nt: TGCGCCAGCAGCTTGGACACGGGAGGCTACACCTTC
v_gene: TRBV14; j_gene: TRBJ1-6; abundance: .; d_gene: TRBD1; CDR3aa: CASSPGQGTRRHF; CDR3nt: TGTGCCAGCAGCCCGGGACAGGGGACTCGGCGCCACTTT
v_gene: TRBV15; j_gene: TRBJ2-1; abundance: .; d_gene: .; CDR3aa: CATSSLISTGNEQFF; CDR3nt: TGTGCCACCAGCAGCCTTATTAGTACGGGCAATGAGCAGTTCTTC
v_gene: TRBV7-3; j_gene: TRBJ1-1; abundance: .; d_gene: .; CDR3aa: CASSPNGGRQAFF; CDR3nt: TGTGCCAGCAGCCCCAACGGGGGGCGTCAAGCTTTCTTT
v_gene: TRBV13; j_gene: TRBJ2-3; abundance: .; d_gene: TRBD2; CDR3aa: CASSFRTSGGSTDTQYF; CDR3nt: TGTGCCAGCAGCTTCCGAACTAGCGGGGGGAGCACAGATACGCAGTATTTT
v_gene: TRBV7-2; j_gene: TRBJ2-2; abundance: few; d_gene: TRBD2; CDR3aa: CASSPLLPTSGSTGELFF; CDR3nt: TGTGCCAGCAGCCCACTCCTCCCGACTAGCGGGAGCACCGGGGAGCTGTTTTTT
v_gene: TRBV7-2; j_gene: TRBJ2-5; abundance: .; d_gene: TRBD2; CDR3aa: CASRQQGGGNQETQYF; CDR3nt: TGTGCCAGCAGGCAACAGGGCGGGGGGAACCAAGAGACCCAGTACTTC
v_gene: TRBV27; j_gene: TRBJ1-5; abundance: .; d_gene: TRBD1; CDR3aa: CASSPGQGKVYSNQPQHF; CDR3nt: TGTGCCAGCAGCCCGGGACAGGGAAAGGTATATAGCAATCAGCCCCAGCATTTT
v_gene: TRBV12-3/TRBV12-4; j_gene: TRBJ2-7; abundance: .; d_gene: .; CDR3aa: CASSSAGEEYF; CDR3nt: TGTGCCAGCTCCTCCGCCGGAGAGGAGTACTTC
v_gene: TRBV4-1; j_gene: TRBJ2-2; abundance: .; d_gene: TRBD2; CDR3aa: CASSQGGRAGELFF; CDR3nt: TGCGCCAGCAGCCAGGGAGGGCGTGCCGGGGAGCTGTTTTTT
v_gene: TRBV14; j_gene: TRBJ2-7; abundance: .; d_gene: TRBD2; CDR3aa: CASRVTGAGLTEQYF; CDR3nt: TGTGCCAGCAGAGTTACGGGAGCGGGATTGACCGAGCAGTACTTC
v_gene: TRBV28; j_gene: TRBJ1-2; abundance: .; d_gene: TRBD1; CDR3aa: CASSLISPVWTGHYGYTF; CDR3nt: TGTGCCAGCAGTTTAATTAGTCCGGTCTGGACAGGCCACTATGGCTACACCTTC
v_gene: TRBV9; j_gene: TRBJ2-2; abundance: .; d_gene: TRBD1; CDR3aa: CASSIRDRTNTGELFF; CDR3nt: TGTGCCAGCAGCATTCGGGACAGGACGAACACCGGGGAGCTGTTTTTT
v_gene: TRBV9; j_gene: TRBJ2-7; abundance: .; d_gene: TRBD1; CDR3aa: CASSVAGQGAREQYF; CDR3nt: TGTGCCAGCAGCGTGGCGGGACAGGGGGCGCGAGAGCAGTACTTC
v_gene: TRBV4-1; j_gene: TRBJ2-3; abundance: .; d_gene: TRBD2; CDR3aa: CASSQRNGGRDTQYF; CDR3nt: TGCGCCAGCAGCCAACGCAACGGGGGGAGGGATACGCAGTATTTT
v_gene: TRBV19; j_gene: TRBJ1-5; abundance: .; d_gene: .; CDR3aa: CASSMALTNNQPQHF; CDR3nt: TGTGCCAGTAGTATGGCACTAACAAACAATCAGCCCCAGCATTTT
v_gene: TRBV16; j_gene: TRBJ2-7; abundance: .; d_gene: .; CDR3aa: CASSRNSYEQYF; CDR3nt: TGTGCCAGCAGCAGAAACAGCTACGAGCAGTACTTC
v_gene: TRBV5-1; j_gene: TRBJ1-1; abundance: .; d_gene: .; CDR3aa: CASSLTGKMNTEAFF; CDR3nt: TGCGCCAGCAGCTTGACAGGAAAAATGAACACTGAAGCTTTCTTT
v_gene: TRBV28; j_gene: TRBJ2-7; abundance: .; d_gene: .; CDR3aa: CASRTLSRTYEQYF; CDR3nt: TGTGCCAGCAGAACCCTTAGTAGAACCTACGAGCAGTACTTC
v_gene: TRBV10-3; j_gene: TRBJ1-3; abundance: .; d_gene: .; CDR3aa: CAIKDASSGNTIYF; CDR3nt: TGTGCCATCAAAGACGCTAGCTCTGGAAACACCATATATTTT
v_gene: TRBV7-9; j_gene: TRBJ1-6; abundance: .; d_gene: TRBD1; CDR3aa: CASRGAGQGKSPLHF; CDR3nt: TGTGCCAGCAGGGGAGCCGGACAGGGGAAATCACCCCTCCACTTT
v_gene: TRBV5-6; j_gene: TRBJ2-7; abundance: .; d_gene: .; CDR3aa: CASSLQSGAYPYEQYF; CDR3nt: TGTGCCAGCAGCTTGCAGAGTGGGGCGTATCCCTACGAGCAGTACTTC
v_gene: TRBV7-9; j_gene: TRBJ1-2; abundance: few; d_gene: .; CDR3aa: CASSLEPYGYTF; CDR3nt: TGTGCCAGCAGCTTAGAGCCCTATGGCTACACCTTC
v_gene: TRBV2; j_gene: TRBJ2-7; abundance: .; d_gene: TRBD1; CDR3aa: CASKLGTGSYEQYF; CDR3nt: TGTGCCAGCAAACTCGGGACAGGAAGCTACGAGCAGTACTTC
v_gene: TRBV15; j_gene: TRBJ2-3; abundance: .; d_gene: TRBD1; CDR3aa: CATSRRQGVTDTQYF; CDR3nt: TGTGCCACCAGCAGAAGACAGGGAGTGACAGATACGCAGTATTTT
v_gene: TRBV28; j_gene: TRBJ2-7; abundance: .; d_gene: TRBD1; CDR3aa: CASIEDRGQNYEQYF; CDR3nt: TGTGCCAGCATCGAGGACAGGGGCCAAAACTACGAGCAGTACTTC
v_gene: TRBV12-3/TRBV12-4; j_gene: TRBJ2-7; abundance: .; d_gene: TRBD1; CDR3aa: CASSKTGVEQYF; CDR3nt: TGTGCCAGCAGCAAGACAGGGGTCGAGCAGTACTTC
v_gene: TRBV5-1; j_gene: TRBJ2-5; abundance: .; d_gene: .; CDR3aa: CASSLDRQETQYF; CDR3nt: TGCGCCAGCAGCTTGGACAGACAAGAGACCCAGTACTTC
v_gene: TRBV30; j_gene: TRBJ2-3; abundance: .; d_gene: TRBD2; CDR3aa: CALMVGLGGVDTQYF; CDR3nt: TGTGCCTTGATGGTGGGACTAGGAGGAGTTGATACGCAGTATTTT
v_gene: TRBV7-3; j_gene: TRBJ1-3; abundance: .; d_gene: .; CDR3aa: CASSLVRGNTIYF; CDR3nt: TGTGCCAGCAGCTTGGTCAGAGGAAACACCATATATTTT
v_gene: TRBV4-3; j_gene: TRBJ2-7; abundance: .; d_gene: TRBD1; CDR3aa: CASSQGGGSYGYEQYF; CDR3nt: TGCGCCAGCAGCCAAGGAGGGGGCTCTTACGGTTACGAGCAGTACTTC
v_gene: TRBV11-2; j_gene: TRBJ2-7; abundance: once; d_gene: TRBD2; CDR3aa: CASSLGGGRHEQYF; CDR3nt: TGTGCCAGCAGCTTAGGGGGCGGGAGGCACGAGCAGTACTTC
v_gene: TRBV11-2; j_gene: TRBJ2-2; abundance: .; d_gene: .; CDR3aa: CASSLEMKGRTGELFF; CDR3nt: TGTGCCAGCAGCTTAGAGATGAAGGGGCGGACCGGGGAGCTGTTTTTT
v_gene: TRBV11-2; j_gene: TRBJ2-5; abundance: .; d_gene: .; CDR3aa: CASSSKGGLQETQYF; CDR3nt: TGTGCCAGCAGTTCTAAAGGCGGGCTACAAGAGACCCAGTACTTC
v_gene: TRBV7-2; j_gene: TRBJ2-7; abundance: .; d_gene: TRBD2; CDR3aa: CASSAGTTDYEQYF; CDR3nt: TGTGCCAGCAGCGCCGGGACTACCGACTACGAGCAGTACTTC
v_gene: TRBV2; j_gene: TRBJ2-7; abundance: .; d_gene: TRBD1; CDR3aa: CASFSGTDYEQYF; CDR3nt: TGTGCCAGCTTTTCCGGGACAGACTACGAGCAGTACTTC
v_gene: TRBV11-2; j_gene: TRBJ1-2; abundance: few; d_gene: TRBD1; CDR3aa: CASSLGKGAYYGYTF; CDR3nt: TGTGCCAGCAGCTTAGGAAAGGGGGCGTACTATGGCTACACCTTC
v_gene: TRBV27; j_gene: TRBJ2-2; abundance: .; d_gene: .; CDR3aa: CASSLEYTGELFF; CDR3nt: TGTGCCAGCAGTTTAGAGTACACCGGGGAGCTGTTTTTT
v_gene: TRBV7-2; j_gene: TRBJ1-1; abundance: .; d_gene: .; CDR3aa: CASKKSRAGEAFF; CDR3nt: TGTGCCAGCAAGAAGTCGAGGGCAGGAGAAGCTTTCTTT
v_gene: TRBV19; j_gene: TRBJ2-2; abundance: once; d_gene: .; CDR3aa: CARRTGGLGEGGELFF; CDR3nt: TGTGCCCGTCGCACAGGGGGGCTGGGGGAGGGCGGGGAGCTGTTTTTT